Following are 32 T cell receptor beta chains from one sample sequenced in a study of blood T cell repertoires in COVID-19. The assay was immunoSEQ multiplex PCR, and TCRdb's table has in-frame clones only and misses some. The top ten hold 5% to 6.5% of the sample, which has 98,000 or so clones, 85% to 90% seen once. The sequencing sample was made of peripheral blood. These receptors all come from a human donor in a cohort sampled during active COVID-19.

CDR3 residues: CASSLPQTGTGGFNEQYF. DNA of the CDR3: TGTGCCAGCAGCTTGCCCCAGACCGGGACAGGGGGCTTCAACGAGCAGTACTTC. The rearrangement links TRBV5-4 to TRBJ2-7; 12 nucleotides align to TRBD1. With V trimmed by 1 base and J by 5 bases, 13 bases remained unmatched. The V gene's germline CDR1 is SGHNT and CDR2 YYREEE (reference sequence). The CDR3 has 18 amino acids.

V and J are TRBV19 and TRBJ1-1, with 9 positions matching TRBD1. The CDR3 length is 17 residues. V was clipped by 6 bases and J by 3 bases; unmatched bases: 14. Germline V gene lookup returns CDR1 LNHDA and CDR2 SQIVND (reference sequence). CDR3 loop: CASSRTGEFGSDTEAFF. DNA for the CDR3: TGTGCCAGTAGCAGGACAGGGGAGTTTGGTTCGGACACTGAAGCTTTCTTT.

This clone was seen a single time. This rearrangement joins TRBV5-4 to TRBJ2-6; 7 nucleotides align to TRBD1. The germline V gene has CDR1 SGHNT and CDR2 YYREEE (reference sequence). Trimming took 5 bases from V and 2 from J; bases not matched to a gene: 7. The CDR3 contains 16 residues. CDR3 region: CASRRPTGAGANVLTF. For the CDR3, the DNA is TGTGCCAGCAGACGACCCACAGGGGCTGGGGCCAACGTCCTGACTTTC. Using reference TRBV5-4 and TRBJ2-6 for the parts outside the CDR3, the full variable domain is ETGVTQSPTHLIKTRGQQVTLRCSSQSGHNTVSWYQQALGQGPQFIFQYYREEENGRGNFPPRFSGLQFPNYSSELNVNALELDDSALYLCASRRPTGAGANVLTFGAGSRLTVL.

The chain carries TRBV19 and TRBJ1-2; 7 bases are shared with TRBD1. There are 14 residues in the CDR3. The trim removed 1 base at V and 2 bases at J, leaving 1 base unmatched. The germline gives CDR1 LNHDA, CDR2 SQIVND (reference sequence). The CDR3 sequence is CASSIVGGNYGYTF. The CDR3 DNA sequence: TGTGCCAGTAGTATAGTAGGGGGCAACTATGGCTACACCTTC.

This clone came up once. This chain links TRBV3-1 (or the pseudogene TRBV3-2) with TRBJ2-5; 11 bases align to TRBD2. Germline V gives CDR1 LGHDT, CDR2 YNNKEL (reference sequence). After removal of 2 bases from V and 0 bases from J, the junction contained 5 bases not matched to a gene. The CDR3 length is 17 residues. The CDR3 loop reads CASSQWASGRNQETQYF. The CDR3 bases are TGTGCCAGCAGCCAATGGGCTAGCGGGAGGAACCAAGAGACCCAGTACTTC.

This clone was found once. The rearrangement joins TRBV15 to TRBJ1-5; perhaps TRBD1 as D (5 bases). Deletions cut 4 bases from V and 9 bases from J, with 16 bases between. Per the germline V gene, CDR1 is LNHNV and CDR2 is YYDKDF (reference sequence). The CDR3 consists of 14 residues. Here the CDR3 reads CATSIPGDLGPQHF. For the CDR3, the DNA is TGTGCCACCAGCATCCCCGGGGACTTAGGGCCCCAGCATTTT.

CDR3 amino acids: CASSSGGGDNQETQYF. As DNA, the CDR3 is TGTGCCAGCAGCTCGGGGGGGGGAGACAACCAAGAGACCCAGTACTTC. The chain employs TRBV7-6 and TRBJ2-5, with TRBD2 identical over 8 bases. With 4 bases clipped from V and 0 bases from J, the junction kept 7 bases outside the gene matches. The CDR3 has 16 residues. Germline V gene sequence: CDR1 SGHVS, CDR2 FNYEAQ. The full variable domain, in which reference TRBV7-6 and TRBJ2-5 provide the parts outside the CDR3, is GAGVSQSPRYKVTKRGQDVALRCDPISGHVSLYWYRQALGQGPEFLTYFNYEAQQDKSGLPNDRFSAERPEGSISTLTIQRTEQRDSAMYRCASSSGGGDNQETQYFGPGTRLLVL.

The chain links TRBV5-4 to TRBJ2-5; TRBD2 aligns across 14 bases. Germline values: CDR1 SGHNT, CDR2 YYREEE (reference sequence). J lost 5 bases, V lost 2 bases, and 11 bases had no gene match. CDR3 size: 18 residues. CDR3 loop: CASSFDPGLAGVRETQYF. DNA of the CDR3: TGTGCCAGCAGCTTTGATCCGGGACTAGCGGGAGTCAGGGAGACCCAGTACTTC.

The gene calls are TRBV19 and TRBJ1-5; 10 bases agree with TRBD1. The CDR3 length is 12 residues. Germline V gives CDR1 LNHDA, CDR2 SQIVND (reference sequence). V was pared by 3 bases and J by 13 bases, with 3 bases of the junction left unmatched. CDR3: CASSMGQGLQHF. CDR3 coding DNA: TGTGCCAGTAGTATGGGACAGGGGTTACAGCATTTT.

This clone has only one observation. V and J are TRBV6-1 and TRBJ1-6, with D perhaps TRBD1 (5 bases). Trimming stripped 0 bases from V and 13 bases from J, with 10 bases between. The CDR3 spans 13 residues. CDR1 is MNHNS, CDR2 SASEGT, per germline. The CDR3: CASSEAPGGPLHF. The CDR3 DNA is TGTGCCAGCAGTGAAGCGCCGGGGGGGCCCCTCCACTTT.

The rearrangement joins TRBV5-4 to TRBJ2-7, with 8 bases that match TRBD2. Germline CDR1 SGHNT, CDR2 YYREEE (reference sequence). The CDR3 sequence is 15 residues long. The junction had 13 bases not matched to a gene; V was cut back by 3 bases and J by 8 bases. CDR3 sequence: CASSSRGTSIIKQYF. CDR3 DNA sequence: TGTGCCAGCAGCTCGCGTGGGACTAGTATCATCAAGCAGTACTTC.

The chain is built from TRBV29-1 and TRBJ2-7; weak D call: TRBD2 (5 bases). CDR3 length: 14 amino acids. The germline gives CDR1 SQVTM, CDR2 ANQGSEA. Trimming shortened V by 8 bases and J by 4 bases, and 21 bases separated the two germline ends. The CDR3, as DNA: TGCAGCCCCGTGGAGGTCCTACCAAAATACGAGCAGTACTTC. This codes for CSPVEVLPKYEQYF.

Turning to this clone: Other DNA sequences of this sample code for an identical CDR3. The CDR3 loop reads CASSPRTGNYEQYF. CDR3 DNA sequence: TGTGCCAGCAGCCCCAGGACAGGGAATTACGAGCAGTACTTC. The chain is built from TRBV11-1 and TRBJ2-7; the match to TRBD1 covers 8 bases. Germline V lookup: CDR1 SGHAT, CDR2 FQDESV (reference sequence). Trimming at V came to 5 bases and at J to 4 bases, leaving 7 bases not matched to a gene. This CDR3 is built from 14 residues.

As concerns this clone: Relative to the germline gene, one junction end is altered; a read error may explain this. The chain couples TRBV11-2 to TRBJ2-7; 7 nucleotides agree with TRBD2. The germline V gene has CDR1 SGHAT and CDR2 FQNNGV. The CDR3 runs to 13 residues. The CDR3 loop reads CASSPRTSSEGQF. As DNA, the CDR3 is TGTGCCAGCAGCCCAAGGACTAGTAGTGAGGGCCAATTC.

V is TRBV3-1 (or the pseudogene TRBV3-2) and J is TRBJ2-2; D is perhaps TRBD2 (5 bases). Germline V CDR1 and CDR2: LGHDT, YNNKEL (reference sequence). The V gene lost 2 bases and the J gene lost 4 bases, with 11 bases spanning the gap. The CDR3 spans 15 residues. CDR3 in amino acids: CASSQRSGITGELFF. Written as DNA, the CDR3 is TGTGCCAGCAGCCAACGGTCGGGAATCACCGGGGAGCTGTTTTTT.

The CDR3 DNA reads TGTGCCATTGGGACAGGGATGGTGACTGAAGCTTTCTTT. It encodes CAIGTGMVTEAFF. The chain couples TRBV6-6 to TRBJ1-1; 9 positions agree with TRBD1. Germline-derived CDR1 and CDR2 are MNHNY and SVGAGI (reference sequence). Germline trimming cut 10 bases from V and 5 bases from J; bases unmatched to any gene: 8. The CDR3 sequence is 13 residues long.

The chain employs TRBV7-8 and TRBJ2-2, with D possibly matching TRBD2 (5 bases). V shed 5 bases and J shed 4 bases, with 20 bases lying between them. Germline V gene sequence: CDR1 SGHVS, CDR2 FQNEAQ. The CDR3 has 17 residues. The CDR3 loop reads CASSHSSLALRTGELFF. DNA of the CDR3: TGTGCCAGCAGCCATTCTTCCCTAGCTCTGCGCACCGGGGAGCTGTTTTTT.

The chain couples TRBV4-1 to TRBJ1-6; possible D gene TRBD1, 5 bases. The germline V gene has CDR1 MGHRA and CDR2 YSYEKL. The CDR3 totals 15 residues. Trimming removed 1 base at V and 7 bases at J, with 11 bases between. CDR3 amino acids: CASSQGGGRNSPLHF. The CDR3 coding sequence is TGCGCCAGCAGCCAAGGGGGGGGAAGGAATTCACCCCTCCACTTT.

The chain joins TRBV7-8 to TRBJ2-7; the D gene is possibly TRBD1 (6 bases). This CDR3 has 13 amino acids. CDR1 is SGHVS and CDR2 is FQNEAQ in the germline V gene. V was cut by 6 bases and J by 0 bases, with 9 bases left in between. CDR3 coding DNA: TGTGCCAGCAGGGACAGCACCTCCTACGAGCAGTACTTC. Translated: CASRDSTSYEQYF.

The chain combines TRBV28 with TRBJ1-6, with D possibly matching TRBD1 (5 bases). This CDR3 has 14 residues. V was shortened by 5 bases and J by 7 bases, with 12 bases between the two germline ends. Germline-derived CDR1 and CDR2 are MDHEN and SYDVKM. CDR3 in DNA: TGTGCCAGCAGTCGGTCGACAGCCAATTCACCCCTCCACTTT. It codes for CASSRSTANSPLHF. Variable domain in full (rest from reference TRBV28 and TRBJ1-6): DVKVTQSSRYLVKRTGEKVFLECVQDMDHENMFWYRQDPGLGLRLIYFSYDVKMKEKGDIPEGYSVSREKKERFSLILESASTNQTSMYLCASSRSTANSPLHFGNGTRLTVT.

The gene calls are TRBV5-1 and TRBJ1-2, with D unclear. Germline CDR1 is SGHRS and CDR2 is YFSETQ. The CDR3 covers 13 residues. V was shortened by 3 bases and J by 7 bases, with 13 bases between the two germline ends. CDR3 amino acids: CASSSETMGGYTF. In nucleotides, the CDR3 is TGCGCCAGCAGCTCCGAAACTATGGGTGGCTACACCTTC.

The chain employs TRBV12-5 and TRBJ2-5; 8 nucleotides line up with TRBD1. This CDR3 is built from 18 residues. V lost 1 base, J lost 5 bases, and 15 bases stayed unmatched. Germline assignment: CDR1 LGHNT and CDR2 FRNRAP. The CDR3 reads CASGLAPALRGRGETQYF. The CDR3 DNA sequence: TGTGCTAGTGGTTTGGCACCAGCGCTCAGGGGGCGCGGGGAGACCCAGTACTTC.

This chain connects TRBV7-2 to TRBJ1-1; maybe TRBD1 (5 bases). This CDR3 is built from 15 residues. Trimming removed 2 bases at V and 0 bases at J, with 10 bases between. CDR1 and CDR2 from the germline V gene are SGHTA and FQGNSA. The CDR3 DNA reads TGTGCCAGCAGCTTATGGGCGGGACTGAACACTGAAGCTTTCTTT. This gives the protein CASSLWAGLNTEAFF.

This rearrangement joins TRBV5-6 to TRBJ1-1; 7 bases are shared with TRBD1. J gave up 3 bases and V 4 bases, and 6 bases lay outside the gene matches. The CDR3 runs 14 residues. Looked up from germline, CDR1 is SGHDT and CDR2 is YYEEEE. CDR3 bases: TGTGCCAGCAGCGTACAGGGGACCTACACTGAAGCTTTCTTT. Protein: CASSVQGTYTEAFF.

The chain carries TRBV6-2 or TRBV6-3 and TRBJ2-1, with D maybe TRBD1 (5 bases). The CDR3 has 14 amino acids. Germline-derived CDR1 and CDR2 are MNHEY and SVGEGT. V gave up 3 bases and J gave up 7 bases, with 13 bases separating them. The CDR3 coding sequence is TGTGCCAGCAGTTATTCAGACAGTCTGAATGAGCAGTTCTTC. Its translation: CASSYSDSLNEQFF.

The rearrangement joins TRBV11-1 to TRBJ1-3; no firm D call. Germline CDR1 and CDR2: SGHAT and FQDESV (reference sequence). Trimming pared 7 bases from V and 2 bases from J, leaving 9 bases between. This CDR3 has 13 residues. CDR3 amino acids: CASTSSTGNTIYF. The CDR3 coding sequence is TGTGCCAGCACATCGTCTACTGGAAACACCATATATTTT.

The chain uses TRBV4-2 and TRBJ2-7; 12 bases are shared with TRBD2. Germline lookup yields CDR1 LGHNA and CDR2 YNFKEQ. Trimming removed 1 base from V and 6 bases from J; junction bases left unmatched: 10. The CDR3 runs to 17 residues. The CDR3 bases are TGTGCCAGCAGCCAAGCTAGCCCTAGCGGGGGGGCCCGCGAGCAGTACTTC. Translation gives CASSQASPSGGAREQYF.

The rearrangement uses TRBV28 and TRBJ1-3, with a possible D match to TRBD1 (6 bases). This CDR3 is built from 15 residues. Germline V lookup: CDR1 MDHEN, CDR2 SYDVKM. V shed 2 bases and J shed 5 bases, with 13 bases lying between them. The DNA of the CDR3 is TGTGCCAGCAGTTTAGGCACAGGGTCACGAAACACCATATATTTT. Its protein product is CASSLGTGSRNTIYF.

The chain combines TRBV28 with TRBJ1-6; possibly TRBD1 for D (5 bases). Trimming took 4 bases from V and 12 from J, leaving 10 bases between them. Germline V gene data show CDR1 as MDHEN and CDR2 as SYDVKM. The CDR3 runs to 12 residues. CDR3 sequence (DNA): TGTGCCAGCAGTTACCCGGGGGGACCCCTCCACTTT. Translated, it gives CASSYPGGPLHF.

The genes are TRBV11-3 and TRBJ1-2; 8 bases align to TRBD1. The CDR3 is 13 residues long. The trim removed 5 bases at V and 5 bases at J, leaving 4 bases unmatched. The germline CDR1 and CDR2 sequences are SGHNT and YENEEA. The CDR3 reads CASSRTGTYGYTF. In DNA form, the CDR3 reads TGTGCCAGCAGCCGGACAGGGACTTATGGCTACACCTTC.

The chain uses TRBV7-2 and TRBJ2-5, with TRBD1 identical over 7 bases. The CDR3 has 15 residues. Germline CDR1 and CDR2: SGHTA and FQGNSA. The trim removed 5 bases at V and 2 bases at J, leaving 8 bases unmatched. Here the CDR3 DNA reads TGTGCCAGCAGCCACCGACAGGGCCTACAAGAGACCCAGTACTTC. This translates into CASSHRQGLQETQYF.

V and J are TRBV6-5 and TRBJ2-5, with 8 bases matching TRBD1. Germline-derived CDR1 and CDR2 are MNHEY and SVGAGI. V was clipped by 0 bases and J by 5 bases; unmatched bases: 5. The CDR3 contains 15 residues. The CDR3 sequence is CASSYSAGGRETQYF. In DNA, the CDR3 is TGTGCCAGCAGTTACTCGGCAGGGGGCCGGGAGACCCAGTACTTC.